One and the same sample provided the 27 T cell receptor beta chains below, sequenced in a study of Ad26.COV2.S vaccination and SARS-CoV-2 variants. Data came from immunoSEQ multiplex PCR; TCRdb stores just in-frame clones and leaves some out. The sample comprises around 400,000 clones, 75% to 90% of which are singletons, and under 2% rests with the top ten. Stated treatment: roughly 20 received Ad26.COV2.S at low or high dose, single or two shots; several received placebo; per-sample allocation not given. Sampling was done on day 63 after the first vaccine or placebo injection. The sequences come from peripheral blood, collected in a trial of Ad26.COV2.S vaccine versus placebo. These receptors were obtained from a person between 18 and 65 years old who received the Ad26.COV2.S COVID-19 vaccine or a placebo.

The chain couples TRBV6-6 to TRBJ2-2, with a weak D call TRBD1 (6 bases). The CDR3 has 15 residues. V gave up 0 bases and J gave up 7 bases, with 12 bases separating them. Germline CDR1 MNHNY, CDR2 SVGAGI (reference sequence). CDR3 sequence reads: CASSYSIQGRGELFF. In nucleotides, the CDR3 is TGTGCCAGCAGTTACTCGATTCAGGGGCGCGGGGAGCTGTTTTTT.

This chain joins TRBV5-1 and TRBJ2-1; 8 bases line up with TRBD1. V shed 4 bases and J 4 bases; nucleotides not matched to a gene: 7. The germline V gene encodes CDR1 SGHRS and CDR2 YFSETQ. The CDR3 is 15 amino acids. For the CDR3, the DNA is TGCGCCAGCAGCCAAGGGACAGGAGGGTACAATGAGCAGTTCTTC. It specifies CASSQGTGGYNEQFF.

The gene calls are TRBV18 and TRBJ2-3; TRBD2 agrees at 11 bases. This CDR3 has 16 amino acids. Germline-derived CDR1 and CDR2 are KGHSH and LQKENI. Trimming removed 3 bases from V and 4 bases from J; junction bases left unmatched: 6. CDR3 sequence (DNA): TGTGCCAGCTCACCGAGACTAGCGGGAAAATCAGATACGCAGTATTTT. Amino acid sequence: CASSPRLAGKSDTQYF.

The V call is TRBV10-2, the J call TRBJ2-3, with TRBD1 matching over 10 bases. Germline V lookup: CDR1 WSHSY, CDR2 SAAADI. Trimming at V came to 4 bases and at J to 5 bases, leaving 9 bases not matched to a gene. This CDR3 has 16 residues. Here the CDR3 reads CASSGWGDRGEDTQYF. The DNA for the CDR3 is TGCGCCAGCAGTGGATGGGGGGACAGGGGTGAAGATACGCAGTATTTT.

This chain joins TRBV28 and TRBJ1-2; D call uncertain. V was shortened by 2 bases and J by 6 bases, with 16 bases between the two germline ends. The CDR3 is made up of 15 amino acids. Germline CDR1 reads MDHEN; CDR2 reads SYDVKM. The CDR3 sequence: CASSLRGPPGHGYTF. The DNA of the CDR3 is TGTGCCAGCAGTTTAAGAGGTCCCCCCGGGCATGGCTACACCTTC.

The chain employs TRBV4-3 and TRBJ2-2; 13 nucleotides match TRBD2. In germline, CDR1 is LGHNA, CDR2 YSLEER. The junction had 8 bases not matched to a gene; V was cut back by 1 base and J by 6 bases. The CDR3 has 18 amino acids. In DNA form, the CDR3 reads TGCGCCAGCAGCCAAGTAGCACTAGCGGGAGGGCCCGCCGGGGAGCTGTTTTTT. This codes for CASSQVALAGGPAGELFF.

The chain couples TRBV5-1 to TRBJ1-4, with D possibly TRBD1 on 6 matching bases. V was trimmed by 4 bases and J by 5 bases, leaving 12 bases between them. The germline V gene has CDR1 SGHRS and CDR2 YFSETQ. The CDR3 extends over 14 amino acids. DNA of the CDR3: TGCGCCAGCAGCCCCGGGGGGCGAAATGAAAAACTGTTTTTT. Encoded protein: CASSPGGRNEKLFF.

The chain has TRBV9 and TRBJ1-1; D gene ambiguous. Trimming removed 0 bases at V and 8 bases at J, with 11 bases between. Germline V gives CDR1 SGDLS, CDR2 YYNGEE. The CDR3 spans 13 residues. This chain's CDR3 is CASSVEERAEAFF. The CDR3 coding sequence is TGTGCCAGCAGCGTAGAGGAGAGGGCCGAAGCTTTCTTT.

The chain carries TRBV29-1 and TRBJ2-2, with TRBD2 matching over 10 bases. CDR1 is SQVTM, CDR2 ANQGSEA, per germline. J lost 6 bases, V lost 3 bases, and 10 bases had no gene match. The CDR3 loop spans 16 amino acids. CDR3 in DNA: TGCAGCGTTGAGGAAGCGGGAGGGCCAATGGCCGGGGAGCTGTTTTTT. Amino acid sequence: CSVEEAGGPMAGELFF.

The gene calls are TRBV5-1 and TRBJ1-1, with TRBD1 matching 7 bases. Germline V gene data show CDR1 as SGHRS and CDR2 as YFSETQ. The CDR3 has 14 amino acids. V was pared by 1 base and J by 5 bases, with 5 bases of the junction left unmatched. The CDR3 here is CASSLTGDGTEAFF. In DNA form, the CDR3 reads TGCGCCAGCAGCTTGACAGGGGATGGAACTGAAGCTTTCTTT.

J is TRBJ1-1 and V is TRBV6-2 or TRBV6-3; D might be TRBD1 (5 bases). Trimming stripped 6 bases from V and 10 bases from J, with 15 bases between. This CDR3 region has 12 residues. The V gene's germline CDR1 is MNHEY and CDR2 SVGEGT. DNA of the CDR3: TGTGCCAGCAGCGTCGGGACCCTCCGAGCTTTCTTT. Translated, it gives CASSVGTLRAFF.

This clone has more than one count but fewer than ten. The chain combines TRBV6-2 or TRBV6-3 with TRBJ1-1; tentative D call: TRBD1 (5 bases). Per the germline V gene, CDR1 is MNHEY and CDR2 is SVGEGT. The CDR3 covers 13 residues. Trimming stripped 6 bases from V and 1 base from J, with 9 bases between. CDR3: CASSPGTNTEAFF. CDR3 nucleotide sequence: TGTGCCAGCAGCCCCGGGACGAACACTGAAGCTTTCTTT.

The rearrangement links TRBV19 to TRBJ2-3; TRBD2 matches at 7 bases. CDR3 length: 17 amino acids. The germline CDR1 and CDR2 sequences are LNHDA and SQIVND (reference sequence). J was trimmed by 0 bases and V by 4 bases; bases with no gene match: 10. The CDR3 is CASSTQRGSLSTDTQYF. The CDR3, as DNA: TGTGCCAGTAGTACCCAGCGGGGTTCTCTAAGCACAGATACGCAGTATTTT.

The chain recombines TRBV11-1 with TRBJ2-7; a weak D match, TRBD1 (6 bases). The CDR3 sequence is 15 residues long. Trimming removed 2 bases at V and 3 bases at J, with 14 bases between. Germline CDR1 SGHAT, CDR2 FQDESV (reference sequence). CDR3 nucleotides: TGTGCCAGCAGCTTATCTGGGGACACAAGCTACGAGCAGTACTTC. It yields the protein CASSLSGDTSYEQYF.

The V and J genes are TRBV19 and TRBJ2-3; TRBD1 aligns across 8 bases. V was pared by 2 bases and J by 2 bases, with 6 bases of the junction left unmatched. The length of the CDR3 is 16 residues. Per germline, CDR1 LNHDA and CDR2 SQIVND (reference sequence). This CDR3 reads CASSITGTGPTDTQYF. The CDR3 DNA sequence: TGTGCCAGTAGTATAACGGGGACAGGCCCCACAGATACGCAGTATTTT.

This clone has a single count. This chain connects TRBV19 to TRBJ1-3; possible D gene TRBD1, 6 bases. V lost 7 bases and J 4 bases, leaving 14 bases between the germline ends. This CDR3 comprises 14 residues. Germline V gives CDR1 LNHDA, CDR2 SQIVND (reference sequence). The CDR3 spells CASTPWDMGNTIYF. DNA for the CDR3: TGTGCCAGTACCCCCTGGGACATGGGAAACACCATATATTTT.

V and J are TRBV11-3 and TRBJ2-3, with TRBD1 identical over 10 bases. CDR1 SGHNT and CDR2 YENEEA come from the germline V gene. This CDR3 region has 16 residues. Trimming cost V 5 bases and J 5 bases; bases outside gene matches: 10. The CDR3 here is CASSGEGTGVLDTQYF. The CDR3 coding sequence is TGTGCCAGCAGCGGTGAGGGGACAGGGGTTTTAGATACGCAGTATTTT.

This clone was observed once. CDR3 DNA: TGTGCCAGCAGTTTAGGGGTAGCACTTTACAATGAGCAGTTCTTC. Its translation: CASSLGVALYNEQFF. This rearrangement joins TRBV27 to TRBJ2-1; no clear D gene. The length of the CDR3 is 15 residues. Trimming cost V 2 bases and J 4 bases, with 12 bases left between them. In germline, CDR1 is MNHEY, CDR2 SMNVEV (reference sequence).

In its sample, this clone was seen a few times. The chain is built from TRBV28 and TRBJ1-1; D is unresolved. Germline loops: CDR1 MDHEN, CDR2 SYDVKM. V dropped 4 bases and J dropped 0 bases, with 9 bases sitting between them. This CDR3 spans 14 amino acids. Written as DNA, the CDR3 is TGTGCCAGCAGTTCACCTCGGATGAACACTGAAGCTTTCTTT. Encoded protein: CASSSPRMNTEAFF.

The CDR3 region is CASSLAGIRSPLHF. In nucleotides, the CDR3 is TGTGCCAGCAGCTTGGCAGGGATCCGGTCACCCCTCCACTTT. The rearrangement uses TRBV5-4 and TRBJ1-6; D is perhaps TRBD1 (5 bases). Germline CDR1 and CDR2: SGHNT and YYREEE (reference sequence). Trimming removed 0 bases at V and 10 bases at J, with 11 bases between. The CDR3 has 14 residues.

This clone was picked up one time. The CDR3 sequence is CASSPRLAGGRGAYEQYF. Here the CDR3 DNA reads TGTGCCAGCAGTCCCAGACTAGCGGGAGGCCGCGGGGCCTACGAGCAGTACTTC. The chain combines TRBV27 with TRBJ2-7; 13 bases align to TRBD2. CDR1 and CDR2 from the germline V gene are MNHEY and SMNVEV (reference sequence). The J segment lost 2 bases and the V segment lost 5 bases, leaving 12 bases of the junction unmatched. The CDR3 runs 18 residues.

The chain couples TRBV15 to TRBJ2-7; D possibly corresponds to TRBD1 (6 bases). V was pared by 8 bases and J by 2 bases, with 31 bases between. CDR1 and CDR2 from the germline V gene are LNHNV and YYDKDF (reference sequence). This CDR3 has 19 residues. The CDR3 region has the DNA TGTGCCACCCCTTCCAGGCGTGATCCCCGGGACACTAAACCCTACGAGCAGTACTTC. It codes for CATPSRRDPRDTKPYEQYF.

The rearrangement joins TRBV30 to TRBJ1-3; D is unresolved. With 2 bases removed from V and 4 bases from J, the gap between germline ends came to 6 bases. This CDR3 region has 12 residues. Germline V CDR1 and CDR2: GTSNPN, SVGIG (reference sequence). CDR3 DNA: TGTGCCTGGAGTCCCTCCGGAAACACCATATATTTT. It codes for CAWSPSGNTIYF. The entire variable domain, with the rest obtained from reference TRBV30 and TRBJ1-3, is as follows: SQTIHQWPATLVQPVGSPLSLECTVEGTSNPNLYWYRQAAGRGLQLLFYSVGIGQISSEVPQNLSASRPQDRQFILSSKKLLLSDSGFYLCAWSPSGNTIYFGEGSWLTVV.

The genes are TRBV27 and TRBJ2-1, with 10 nucleotides matching TRBD2. The CDR3 has 21 residues. The ends lost 3 bases at V and 2 bases at J; junction bases unmatched: 19. The germline gives CDR1 MNHEY, CDR2 SMNVEV (reference sequence). For the CDR3, the DNA is TGTGCCAGCAGTTTCAGCAAATTGGCACTAGCGGGAAAGGGGACCTACAATGAGCAGTTCTTC. Translation: CASSFSKLALAGKGTYNEQFF.

The rearrangement links TRBV5-1 to TRBJ1-1; D gene unclear. This CDR3 has 14 amino acids. Trimming removed 3 bases from V and 1 base from J, with 10 bases in between. Germline values: CDR1 SGHRS, CDR2 YFSETQ. The CDR3 DNA follows: TGCGCCAGCAGCTCGGAGCGAGGGAACACTGAAGCTTTCTTT. It specifies CASSSERGNTEAFF.

This chain links TRBV5-4 with TRBJ2-3, with TRBD1 matching over 9 bases. The germline V gene has CDR1 SGHNT and CDR2 YYREEE (reference sequence). V lost 5 bases and J lost 2; bases outside the gene matches: 6. This CDR3 contains 15 residues. The CDR3 spells CASSREQGATDTQYF. The CDR3 DNA follows: TGTGCCAGCAGTAGAGAACAGGGGGCCACAGATACGCAGTATTTT.

The V call is TRBV28, the J call TRBJ2-3, with D possibly TRBD2 on 6 matching bases. With 3 bases removed from V and 8 bases from J, the gap between germline ends came to 18 bases. The CDR3 length is 15 residues. Germline V gene lookup returns CDR1 MDHEN and CDR2 SYDVKM. The CDR3 loop is CASSFSGRDGGTQYF. The CDR3 nucleotides read TGTGCCAGCAGTTTTTCAGGACGGGACGGGGGTACGCAGTATTTT.